A single T cell receptor (beta chain) is shown here with its context. Antigen unknown. The sample comes from a study of T cell responses to AZD1222 COVID-19 vaccine. On the study more broadly: Second-dose timings of about 4 or about 12 weeks were pooled.

Assay used: immunoSEQ multiplex PCR; TCRdb lists only in-frame clones, some missing. The data contain over 120,000 clones, more than 85% of them seen just once; the ten biggest clones take up under 6.5%. Trimming cost V 0 bases and J 3 bases, with 10 bases left between them. CDR1 SGHDT and CDR2 YYEEEE come from the germline V gene. The CDR3 consists of 15 residues. Study conclusions and caveats: Donors were chiefly white British, with a greater number of females, and clonal diversity was perhaps underestimated. Regions 160-218 and 743-854 dominated among vaccine-associated CD4 TCRs spanning spike. Just a handful of AZD1222 recipients tested seropositive at baseline.

This sequence was found in an adult in good health. The chain uses TRBV5-6 and TRBJ2-1; D may be TRBD1 or TRBD2 (5 bases each). The sample here was peripheral blood, taken on day 0 of AZD1222 vaccination. CDR3 sequence reads: CASSLGGNHYNEQFF. The CDR3 bases are TGTGCCAGCAGCTTGGGGGGGAACCACTACAATGAGCAGTTCTTC.